This T cell receptor (beta chain) is from a study of identical twins. Each CDR3 protein gets one entry after TCRdb re-called the 5' RACE reads with MiXCR. The data hold 470,000 or so distinct CDR3 sequences, with roughly 24% observed a single time. The sample was also linked to a second study, of T cells expressing NK-cell markers.

The sample consisted of CD4+ T cells sorted from blood. The source of this sequence is a woman between 18 and 30 years old in good health.

The DNA of the CDR3 is TGTGCCAGCGCGGGGCTAGCGCTAAACACCGGGGAGCTGTTTTTT. The encoded protein is CASAGLALNTGELFF. The gene calls are TRBV14 and TRBJ2-2; tentative D call: TRBD2 (6 bases). Germline-derived CDR1 and CDR2 are SGHDN and FVKESK. V dropped 8 bases and J dropped 2 bases, with 15 bases sitting between them. The CDR3 consists of 15 residues.